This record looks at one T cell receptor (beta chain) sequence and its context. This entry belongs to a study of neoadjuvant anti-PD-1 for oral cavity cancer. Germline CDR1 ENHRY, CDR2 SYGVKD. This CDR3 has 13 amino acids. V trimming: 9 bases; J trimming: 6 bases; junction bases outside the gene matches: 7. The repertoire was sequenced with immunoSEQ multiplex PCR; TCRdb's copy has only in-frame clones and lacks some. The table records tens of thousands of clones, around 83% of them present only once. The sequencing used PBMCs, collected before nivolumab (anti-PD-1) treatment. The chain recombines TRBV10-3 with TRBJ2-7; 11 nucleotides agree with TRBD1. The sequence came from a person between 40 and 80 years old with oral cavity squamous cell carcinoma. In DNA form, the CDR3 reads TGTGCCATAGTTGGACAGGGGGCGGGCGAGCAGTACTTC. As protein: CAIVGQGAGEQYF.